This entry lists 26 T cell receptor beta chains sequenced from one sample in a study of T cell responses to AZD1222 COVID-19 vaccine. Method: immunoSEQ multiplex PCR; TCRdb's copy keeps in-frame clones and lacks some. The repertoire has tens of thousands of clones, approximately 91% of them found once; the top ten carry over 2%. This sample comprised peripheral blood, obtained on day 0 of AZD1222 vaccination. Receptors were obtained from an adult in good health.

The chain couples TRBV13 to TRBJ2-7, with D maybe TRBD2 (6 bases). The CDR3 is 14 residues long. V lost 5 bases and J 2 bases, leaving 13 bases between the germline ends. CDR1 and CDR2 from the germline V gene are PRHDT and FYEKMQ (reference sequence). CDR3 sequence: CASSQWGLTYEQYF. The CDR3 nucleotides are TGTGCCAGCAGCCAGTGGGGACTTACCTACGAGCAGTACTTC.

V gene TRBV7-9 combines with J gene TRBJ1-5; 7 bases match TRBD1. The V gene end was trimmed by 2 bases and the J gene end by 4 bases; junction bases not matched to a gene: 2. Germline values: CDR1 SEHNR, CDR2 FQNEAQ (reference sequence). The CDR3 length is 14 residues. The CDR3 here is CASSLQGGNQPQHF. CDR3 sequence (DNA): TGTGCCAGCAGCTTACAGGGGGGGAATCAGCCCCAGCATTTT.

The rearrangement joins TRBV19 to TRBJ1-1; the match to TRBD1 covers 11 bases. CDR3 length equals 14 residues. Germline V gene lookup returns CDR1 LNHDA and CDR2 SQIVND (reference sequence). Trimming removed 7 bases from V and 5 bases from J; junction bases left unmatched: 6. In DNA form, the CDR3 reads TGTGCCAGTAATATCCGGGACAGGGGGACTGAAGCTTTCTTT. This codes for CASNIRDRGTEAFF.

The rearrangement links TRBV4-2 to TRBJ2-7, with D perhaps TRBD1 (5 bases). The germline gives CDR1 LGHNA, CDR2 YNFKEQ. The CDR3 length is 15 residues. The V and J ends lost 1 base and 0 bases respectively, with 10 bases between them. Here the CDR3 DNA reads TGTGCCAGCAGCCAAGGACAGCACCTCTCCTACGAGCAGTACTTC. Translating gives CASSQGQHLSYEQYF.

J is TRBJ2-2 and V is TRBV7-8; D ambiguous. The V end lost 1 base, the J end lost 6 bases, and 9 bases lay between the germline ends. Germline-derived CDR1 and CDR2 are SGHVS and FQNEAQ. This CDR3 is 14 amino acids long. CDR3 sequence (DNA): TGTGCCAGCAGCTTAGATAGTGGTTCCGGGGAGCTGTTTTTT. Residues: CASSLDSGSGELFF.

This clone has only a few counts. The CDR3 nucleotides read TGTGCCAGCAGCCAAGGGACAGGAATGAACACTGAAGCTTTCTTT. Translated, it gives CASSQGTGMNTEAFF. The chain employs TRBV4-2 and TRBJ1-1, with 7 bases lining up with TRBD1. The junction had 2 bases not matched to a gene; V was cut back by 1 base and J by 0 bases. Germline CDR1 is LGHNA and CDR2 is YNFKEQ. This CDR3 contains 15 residues.

The J gene is TRBJ1-6, the V gene TRBV7-9; 12 bases fit TRBD1. The CDR3 is 17 residues long. Germline CDR1 and CDR2: SEHNR and FQNEAQ (reference sequence). V dropped 1 base and J dropped 7; count of bases not matched to a gene: 5. Here the CDR3 DNA reads TGTGCCAGCAGCTTAGTTTGGGGACAGGGGGCAAATTCACCCCTCCACTTT. This sequence encodes CASSLVWGQGANSPLHF. Supplemented by reference TRBV7-9 and TRBJ1-6, the full variable domain reads DTGVSQNPRHKITKRGQNVTFRCDPISEHNRLYWYRQTLGQGPEFLTYFQNEAQLEKSRLLSDRFSAERPKGSFSTLEIQRTEQGDSAMYLCASSLVWGQGANSPLHFGNGTRLTVT.

The V call is TRBV15, the J call TRBJ1-5; D is ambiguous. CDR3 size: 13 residues. V shed 6 bases and J shed 0 bases, with 6 bases lying between them. Germline V CDR1 and CDR2: LNHNV, YYDKDF (reference sequence). The CDR3 sequence: CATSVNSNQPQHF. Here the CDR3 DNA reads TGTGCCACCAGTGTAAATAGCAATCAGCCCCAGCATTTT.

The chain uses TRBV3-1 (or the pseudogene TRBV3-2) and TRBJ2-5; TRBD2 agrees at 10 bases. This CDR3 region has 16 residues. Trimming cost V 0 bases and J 4 bases; bases outside gene matches: 5. The germline CDR1 and CDR2 sequences are LGHDT and YNNKEL (reference sequence). The CDR3 nucleotides read TGTGCCAGCAGCCAAGATCCACTAGCGGGAAGAGAGACCCAGTACTTC. It specifies CASSQDPLAGRETQYF.

J is TRBJ1-1 and V is TRBV12-3 or TRBV12-4, with no clear D. The V end lost 3 bases, the J end lost 1 base, and 6 bases lay between the germline ends. The CDR3 extends over 13 amino acids. The CDR3 region has the DNA TGTGCCAGCAGTTTTAGATCGAACACTGAAGCTTTCTTT. Translating it yields CASSFRSNTEAFF.

This clone was found once. The rearrangement joins TRBV5-1 to TRBJ1-4; the match to TRBD1 covers 8 bases. The trim removed 2 bases at V and 5 bases at J, leaving 2 bases unmatched. Germline V gives CDR1 SGHRS, CDR2 YFSETQ. The CDR3 totals 14 residues. This chain's CDR3 is CASSFGQGNEKLFF. CDR3 in DNA: TGCGCCAGCAGCTTCGGACAGGGCAATGAAAAACTGTTTTTT.

This chain connects TRBV6-5 to TRBJ2-7; no clear D. In germline, CDR1 is MNHEY, CDR2 SVGAGI. There are 15 residues in the CDR3. V was pared by 0 bases and J by 3 bases, with 12 bases between. CDR3 sequence: CASSYSKGFSYEQYF. CDR3 bases: TGTGCCAGCAGTTACTCGAAAGGGTTTAGCTACGAGCAGTACTTC.

This clone was picked up one time. The CDR3: CASSLPGSGNTIYF. CDR3 in DNA: TGTGCCAGCTCGTTACCTGGGTCTGGAAACACCATATATTTT. This rearrangement joins TRBV19 to TRBJ1-3; D gene uncertain. CDR1 is LNHDA and CDR2 is SQIVND in the germline V gene (reference sequence). Trimming pared 9 bases from V and 1 base from J, leaving 13 bases between. This CDR3 is 14 amino acids long.

This chain links TRBV27 with TRBJ2-3; no reliable D call. Trimming took 1 base from V and 2 from J, leaving 10 bases between them. This CDR3 spans 15 amino acids. CDR1 MNHEY and CDR2 SMNVEV come from the germline V gene (reference sequence). CDR3 loop: CASSLWAGNTDTQYF. The CDR3 nucleotides read TGTGCCAGCAGTTTATGGGCAGGAAACACAGATACGCAGTATTTT.

The chain employs TRBV5-1 and TRBJ2-5; 8 nucleotides line up with TRBD1. After removal of 2 bases from V and 2 bases from J, the junction contained 5 bases not matched to a gene. There are 15 residues in the CDR3. Germline lookup yields CDR1 SGHRS and CDR2 YFSETQ. The CDR3 spells CASSFTRDRQETQYF. CDR3 nucleotides: TGCGCCAGCAGCTTTACAAGGGACAGGCAAGAGACCCAGTACTTC.

The chain employs TRBV14 and TRBJ2-7, with a tentative D call TRBD1 (5 bases). Germline-derived CDR1 and CDR2 are SGHDN and FVKESK. Trimming took off 3 bases at V and 0 bases at J, with 9 bases between the two ends. The length of the CDR3 is 14 residues. Written as DNA, the CDR3 is TGTGCCAGCAGCCATCAGGGTCCCTCCTACGAGCAGTACTTC. It translates to CASSHQGPSYEQYF.

V usage is TRBV4-3 and J usage is TRBJ2-6; TRBD1 matches at 9 bases. Germline V gene data show CDR1 as LGHNA and CDR2 as YSLEER. V was pared by 0 bases and J by 0 bases, with 9 bases of the junction left unmatched. This CDR3 is built from 20 residues. The CDR3 DNA is TGCGCCAGCAGCCAAGAGAACCCGGGACAGGGTCTCTCTGGGGCCAACGTCCTGACTTTC. Translation: CASSQENPGQGLSGANVLTF.

The chain employs TRBV7-9 and TRBJ2-7; TRBD1 might be the D (6 bases). Between the trimmed V and J ends, which lost 3 bases and 4 bases, there was a span of 19 bases. Germline assignment: CDR1 SEHNR and CDR2 FQNEAQ (reference sequence). CDR3 size: 16 residues. The CDR3 DNA follows: TGTGCCAGCAGCTTCCTCACACAGGGAATAACGTACGAGCAGTACTTC. Protein sequence: CASSFLTQGITYEQYF.

The chain combines TRBV10-3 with TRBJ2-2; D possibly corresponds to TRBD1 (7 bases). V was cut by 10 bases and J by 5 bases, with 14 bases left in between. CDR3 size: 13 residues. Germline loops: CDR1 ENHRY, CDR2 SYGVKD. CDR3 sequence: CATGGLITGELFF. The CDR3 DNA sequence: TGTGCCACAGGGGGGTTAATAACCGGGGAGCTGTTTTTT.

The gene calls are TRBV5-6 and TRBJ2-7, with D maybe TRBD2 (6 bases). The CDR3 sequence is 13 residues long. The V end was cut by 4 bases, the J end by 2 bases, with 10 bases between. The germline V gene encodes CDR1 SGHDT and CDR2 YYEEEE. The CDR3 spells CASSPGTAYEQYF. The CDR3 nucleotides are TGTGCCAGCAGCCCCGGGACTGCCTACGAGCAGTACTTC.

This clone was seen once. J is TRBJ2-7 and V is TRBV25-1; a possible D gene is TRBD2 (6 bases). This CDR3 has 13 residues. Germline V CDR1 and CDR2: MGHDK, SYGVNS. V dropped 3 bases and J dropped 2 bases, with 8 bases sitting between them. The CDR3 region has the DNA TGTGCCAGCAGTGAGGAGGGCCCCTACGAGCAGTACTTC. As protein: CASSEEGPYEQYF.

The rearrangement uses TRBV5-1 and TRBJ2-2, with D perhaps assigned TRBD1 or TRBD2 (6 bases each). The CDR3 loop spans 17 amino acids. Germline V gene sequence: CDR1 SGHRS, CDR2 YFSETQ. The germline V and J ends were trimmed by 1 base and 1 base, with 14 bases remaining between them. In DNA form, the CDR3 reads TGCGCCAGCAGCTTGCCAAAGGGGGGAGTGAACACCGGGGAGCTGTTTTTT. Translated: CASSLPKGGVNTGELFF.

The chain carries TRBV11-2 and TRBJ2-2, with TRBD1 matching over 9 bases. The CDR3 spans 15 residues. Germline V gene sequence: CDR1 SGHAT, CDR2 FQNNGV. After removal of 4 bases from V and 6 bases from J, the junction contained 6 bases not matched to a gene. The CDR3 reads CASSSGTGLPGELFF. The CDR3 DNA reads as TGTGCCAGCAGCTCCGGGACAGGGCTCCCCGGGGAGCTGTTTTTT.

This clone was seen only once. The V and J genes are TRBV29-1 and TRBJ2-5, with a weak D call TRBD1 (5 bases). Looked up from germline, CDR1 is SQVTM and CDR2 is ANQGSEA. V was pared by 3 bases and J by 5 bases, with 16 bases between. This CDR3 has 14 amino acids. The CDR3 spells CSVETKGRWETQYF. In nucleotides, the CDR3 is TGCAGCGTTGAGACAAAGGGGCGGTGGGAGACCCAGTACTTC.

V is TRBV6-5 and J is TRBJ1-3, with D unclear. Germline lookup yields CDR1 MNHEY and CDR2 SVGAGI. Trimming removed 4 bases from V and 4 bases from J, with 11 bases in between. This CDR3 comprises 14 residues. In DNA, the CDR3 is TGTGCCAGCAGTTTCTCCCCCGAGGGAAACACCATATATTTT. It is translated as CASSFSPEGNTIYF.

The CDR3 coding sequence is TGTGCCAGTAGTAACCTACGGGGACAGGCCTACTCTGGGGCCAACGTCCTGACTTTC. As protein: CASSNLRGQAYSGANVLTF. The chain has TRBV19 and TRBJ2-6; 8 bases fit TRBD1. V lost 4 bases to trimming and J lost 0 bases; unmatched junction nucleotides: 11. Germline V gene sequence: CDR1 LNHDA, CDR2 SQIVND (reference sequence). The CDR3 runs 19 residues.